Listed below are T cell receptor beta chains from one sample, sequenced in a study of blood T cell repertoires in COVID-19. Method: immunoSEQ multiplex PCR; TCRdb's copy keeps in-frame clones and lacks some. The table includes a few hundred thousand clones, about nine tenths detected once. Sequencing was carried out using PBMCs or T cells enriched from blood (not recorded which). These receptors all stem from a woman aged 40 to 55 who had been exposed to COVID-19. Both conserved end residues are part of each CDR3. A D gene is named only where the DNA matches it firmly. Expanded clones get a size class; other rows say once, few or many, or leave the size out.

clone_size	v_call	d_call	j_call	cdr3_nt	cdr3_aa
-	TRBV2	TRBD1	TRBJ1-5	TGTGCCAGCAGTGATACGCGGACAGGGGTCAATCAGCCCCAGCATTTT	CASSDTRTGVNQPQHF
-	TRBV15	TRBD1	TRBJ1-2	TGTGCCACCAGCAGAGATTCAAAGGGGGCCTATGGCTACACCTTC	CATSRDSKGAYGYTF
few	TRBV3-1/TRBV3-2	-	TRBJ2-7	TGTGCCAGCAGCCGTCTCTCCTACGAGCAGTACTTC	CASSRLSYEQYF
-	TRBV19	-	TRBJ1-5	TGTGCCAGTAGTATGTTGGCGGGGAATGGTCAGCCCCAGCATTTT	CASSMLAGNGQPQHF
-	TRBV7-2	TRBD2	TRBJ2-5	TGTGCCAGCAGCATCGGACCTCCGGGGGGAGAGACCCAGTACTTC	CASSIGPPGGETQYF
-	TRBV19	-	TRBJ1-2	TGTGCCAGTAGTTCACCGGGAGAAAGCTATGGCTACACCTTC	CASSSPGESYGYTF
-	TRBV6-5	TRBD2	TRBJ2-1	TGTGCCAGCAGTCGGGGGGACAATGAGCAGTTCTTC	CASSRGDNEQFF
-	TRBV19	-	TRBJ1-5	TGTGCCAGTAGTATGCGGGAACCGGTGCCAAGTCAGCCCCAGCATTTT	CASSMREPVPSQPQHF
-	TRBV5-1	-	TRBJ2-5	TGCGCCAGCATCCCCGACGGGTATGAGACCCAGTACTTC	CASIPDGYETQYF
-	TRBV3-1/TRBV3-2	-	TRBJ2-3	TGTGCCAGCAGCCCGTTGGGGGGGCCTGGGTTGGGAGATACGCAGTATTTT	CASSPLGGPGLGDTQYF
-	TRBV4-3	-	TRBJ1-5	TGCGCCAGCAGCCAAACAGAGAATCAGCCCCAGCATTTT	CASSQTENQPQHF
-	TRBV5-1	TRBD1	TRBJ1-1	TGCGCCAGCAGCCCCTCCGGGGACAGTAACACTGAAGCTTTCTTT	CASSPSGDSNTEAFF
-	TRBV19	-	TRBJ1-5	TGTGCCAGTAGTATAGATTTTGCAGGGGACAATCAGCCCCAGCATTTT	CASSIDFAGDNQPQHF
-	TRBV29-1	TRBD1	TRBJ1-1	TGCAGCGTTGGAAAGGGGACAGATGAAGCTTTCTTT	CSVGKGTDEAFF
once	TRBV5-1	TRBD1	TRBJ1-2	TGCGCCAGCAGCCTCCAGGGGGCGCAGAACTATGGCTACACCTTC	CASSLQGAQNYGYTF
-	TRBV30	-	TRBJ1-2	TGTGCCTGGAGTGCCCAGTTTCACCGGGAATATGGCTACACCTTC	CAWSAQFHREYGYTF
-	TRBV10-2	TRBD2	TRBJ2-1	TGCGCCAGCAGTGGAACATTCAGCGGGGGGGCCCGTGAGCAGTTCTTC	CASSGTFSGGAREQFF
-	TRBV30	TRBD1	TRBJ1-1	TGTGCCTGGGGGACAGGGGTAGCTTTCTTT	CAWGTGVAFF
-	TRBV30	TRBD2	TRBJ2-1	TGTGCCTGGAGTGCAGCGGGAGAGCAGTTCTTC	CAWSAAGEQFF
-	TRBV3-1/TRBV3-2	TRBD1	TRBJ1-2	TGTGCCAGCAGCCAGACACAGGGGGCAGGCTACACCTTC	CASSQTQGAGYTF
once	TRBV25-1	TRBD1	TRBJ2-7	TGTGCCAGCAGTGCGGGGACAGGGGTTGGCGAGCAGTACTTC	CASSAGTGVGEQYF
-	TRBV9	-	TRBJ2-3	TGTGCCAGCAGCGTAGACGGGGGAAACACAGATACGCAGTATTTT	CASSVDGGNTDTQYF
-	TRBV21-1	-	TRBJ2-3	TGTGCCAGCAGCTTGAGGACAGCACCCCCCGCAGATACGCAGTATTTT	CASSLRTAPPADTQYF
-	TRBV7-2	-	TRBJ1-2	TGTGCCAGCAGTAAAACAGGGACTAACAACTATGGCTACACCTTC	CASSKTGTNNYGYTF
-	TRBV6-2/TRBV6-3	-	TRBJ1-1	TGTGCCAGCAGTTACTTGGTTCGGACTGAAGCTTTCTTT	CASSYLVRTEAFF
-	TRBV7-3	-	TRBJ1-2	TGTGCCAGCAGCCCAGGGCCGGACCATGGCTACACCTTC	CASSPGPDHGYTF
-	TRBV7-3	TRBD2	TRBJ2-5	TGTGCCAGCAGCTTAAACGGGAGGGCCAGAGAGACCCAGTACTTC	CASSLNGRARETQYF
-	TRBV6-2/TRBV6-3	-	TRBJ2-4	TGTGCCAGCAGCATAGCCGTTGCGGTAGCCAAAAACATTCAGTACTTC	CASSIAVAVAKNIQYF
-	TRBV7-8	-	TRBJ2-3	TGTGCCAGCAGCTTCCGGGACAGGGTTGAGCGGGGGGCGCAGTATTTT	CASSFRDRVERGAQYF
once	TRBV2	-	TRBJ1-1	TGTGCCAGCAGTGCTATCTCTAACACTGAAGCTTTCTTT	CASSAISNTEAFF
-	TRBV4-3	-	TRBJ2-3	TGCGCCAGCAGCCAAGATTTAGCGACAGGCAGAACAGATACGCAGTATTTT	CASSQDLATGRTDTQYF
-	TRBV19	TRBD1	TRBJ2-1	TGTGCCAGTAGCCGGACAGGGATGAGGAATGAGCAGTTCTTC	CASSRTGMRNEQFF
-	TRBV6-5	-	TRBJ1-1	TGTGCCAGCAGTTACTTGACAGACGGGGAAGCTTTCTTT	CASSYLTDGEAFF
once	TRBV30	TRBD1	TRBJ1-2	TGTGCCTGGATCTCCGGGACAGGGGCGATAGCCTATGGCTACACCTTC	CAWISGTGAIAYGYTF
-	TRBV9	-	TRBJ1-6	TGTGCCAGCAGCGTAGACAGGGAGAATTCACCCCTCCACTTT	CASSVDRENSPLHF
-	TRBV27	-	TRBJ1-6	TGTGCCAGCAGTTTATTGCCAGAGGGCAATTCACCCCTCCACTTT	CASSLLPEGNSPLHF
-	TRBV7-2	-	TRBJ2-1	TGTGCCAGCAGCTTAGCGTATGAGGGTCGGGAGCAGTTCTTC	CASSLAYEGREQFF
-	TRBV2	-	TRBJ1-1	TGTGCCAGCAGTGAAGTCGGGTTCAACACTGAAGCTTTCTTT	CASSEVGFNTEAFF
-	TRBV9	TRBD2	TRBJ2-5	TGTGCCAGCAGCCCCCAGGCTTCGGGGGGGCTGGAGGGAGAGACCCAGTACTTC	CASSPQASGGLEGETQYF
few	TRBV7-7	-	TRBJ2-7	TGTGCTAGCAGCTTAATGCCCGGGAAGGGAGACGAGCAGTACTTC	CASSLMPGKGDEQYF
-	TRBV3-1/TRBV3-2	-	TRBJ1-2	TGTGCCAGCAGCCAAGGACAGAGGAACTATGGCTACACCTTC	CASSQGQRNYGYTF
-	TRBV11-2	TRBD1	TRBJ1-1	TGTGCCAGCAGCAGTACAGGGGGAGGGAACACTGAAGCTTTCTTT	CASSSTGGGNTEAFF
-	TRBV30	-	TRBJ1-5	TGTGCCTGGAGCATCAGACAGGGCAATCAGCCCCAGCATTTT	CAWSIRQGNQPQHF
-	TRBV5-6	TRBD1	TRBJ1-5	TGTGCCAGCAGCTCCCGGACAGGGTTCAATCAGCCCCAGCATTTT	CASSSRTGFNQPQHF
-	TRBV5-1	-	TRBJ1-3	TGCGCCAGCAGCTTGGCCTCGCCGGGGTCGGGAAACACCATATATTTT	CASSLASPGSGNTIYF
once	TRBV2	-	TRBJ1-3	TGTGCCAGCAGTTTCCAGGGGAACAGGGTCTCTGGAAACACCATATATTTT	CASSFQGNRVSGNTIYF
-	TRBV2	-	TRBJ1-1	TGTGCCAGCAGTAGAGGAAAGTCGAACACTGAAGCTTTCTTT	CASSRGKSNTEAFF
-	TRBV5-1	-	TRBJ2-3	TGCGCCAGCAGCTTCGTGGGGGGAGGCACAGATACGCAGTATTTT	CASSFVGGGTDTQYF
-	TRBV7-9	-	TRBJ1-2	TGTGCCAGCAGAGCAGGGAGGACCTCCTATGGCTACACCTTC	CASRAGRTSYGYTF
-	TRBV30	-	TRBJ2-2	TGTGCCTGGAGTAGGGGAACAGTGAACACCGGGGAGCTGTTTTTT	CAWSRGTVNTGELFF
-	TRBV7-9	-	TRBJ2-4	TGTGCCAGCAGCCCCCCCGGGGCAGGGGTCAACATTCAGTACTTC	CASSPPGAGVNIQYF
-	TRBV10-1	-	TRBJ1-1	TGCGCCAGCAGTGTTGACACCTTGGGCGCTGAAGCTTTCTTT	CASSVDTLGAEAFF
-	TRBV6-5	-	TRBJ1-1	TGTGCCAGCAGTTACTTCCAAGCAACAGGGCCTTCCTTCTTT	CASSYFQATGPSFF
once	TRBV24-1	TRBD1	TRBJ1-1	TGTGCCACCGGAGTGGACAGGGTGAGGTTCACTGAAGCTTTCTTT	CATGVDRVRFTEAFF
-	TRBV27	TRBD1	TRBJ1-5	TGTGCCAGCAGCTCGGACAGGGGGTTAGGGGACAATCAGCCCCAGCATTTT	CASSSDRGLGDNQPQHF
-	TRBV6-5	TRBD1	TRBJ1-1	TGTGCCAGCAGTTCCTTCCGGGACAGCAACACTGAAGCTTTCTTT	CASSSFRDSNTEAFF
-	TRBV10-1	TRBD1	TRBJ1-1	TGCGCCAGCAGTGGAGGTGGGACAGGGAGGGGCACTGAAGCTTTCTTT	CASSGGGTGRGTEAFF